Each of the 8 T cell receptor beta chains below was sequenced from the same sample in a study of tumour-infiltrating T cells in Burkitt lymphoma. Profiled with immunoSEQ multiplex PCR; TCRdb holds only in-frame clones, not every one. This sample carries about 1,000 clones, 84% of them seen once, and the ten largest clones take roughly 33%. What was sequenced was tumor tissue. The receptors shown here come from a human donor with Burkitt lymphoma. Some clones in this sample may be carry-over from other donors' samples.

The J gene is TRBJ2-7, the V gene TRBV7-2; perhaps TRBD1 as D (5 bases). V was pared by 10 bases and J by 2 bases, with 18 bases between. The CDR3 runs 14 residues. Germline CDR1 reads SGHTA; CDR2 reads FQGNSA. The CDR3 protein is CATLVGDSTYEQYF. The CDR3 nucleotides are TGTGCCACGCTTGTAGGAGACAGTACCTACGAGCAGTACTTC. Full variable domain (remainder filled in from reference TRBV7-2 and TRBJ2-7): GAGVSQSPSNKVTEKGKDVELRCDPISGHTALYWYRQSLGQGLEFLIYFQGNSAPDKSGLPSDRFSAERTGGSVSTLTIQRTQQEDSAVYLCATLVGDSTYEQYFGPGTRLTVT.

This sequence joins TRBV28 and TRBJ2-7; D is unclear. Germline V gene data show CDR1 as MDHEN and CDR2 as SYDVKM. The CDR3 runs 13 residues. Deletions cut 6 bases from V and 2 bases from J, with 11 bases between. The CDR3 loop reads CASRIPKTYEQYF. CDR3 nucleotide sequence: TGTGCCAGCAGAATCCCGAAGACCTACGAGCAGTACTTC.

The CDR3 DNA sequence: TGCGCCAGCAGCAAAGGGACTAGCGGGGAAGATACGCAGTATTTT. Amino acids: CASSKGTSGEDTQYF. The chain is built from TRBV10-1 and TRBJ2-3; 13 nucleotides line up with TRBD2. After removal of 6 bases from V and 5 bases from J, the junction contained 5 bases not matched to a gene. Germline values: CDR1 WNHNN, CDR2 SYGVQD (reference sequence). This CDR3 is 15 amino acids long.

This chain links TRBV19 with TRBJ1-5; D is unclear. From germline, CDR1 is LNHDA and CDR2 SQIVND (reference sequence). This CDR3 spans 16 amino acids. With 6 bases removed from V and 0 bases from J, the gap between germline ends came to 15 bases. In DNA, the CDR3 is TGTGCCAGTAGGGCCCCCGGGCCCGATAGCAATCAGCCCCAGCATTTT. Encoded protein: CASRAPGPDSNQPQHF.

By share of the sample, this clone is large. J is TRBJ1-1 and V is TRBV28; D might be TRBD1 (6 bases). Germline CDR1 reads MDHEN; CDR2 reads SYDVKM. The V and J ends lost 5 bases and 1 base respectively, with 11 bases between them. CDR3 length equals 14 residues. DNA for the CDR3: TGTGCCAGCAGTATCCCGGACAGGAACACTGAAGCTTTCTTT. Translation: CASSIPDRNTEAFF.

The chain is built from TRBV6-5 and TRBJ2-7, with 8 bases that match TRBD1. CDR1 and CDR2 from the germline V gene are MNHEY and SVGAGI. This CDR3 spans 14 amino acids. Trimming at V came to 2 bases and at J to 5 bases, leaving 5 bases not matched to a gene. Here the CDR3 reads CASSYEGQVDEQYF. The CDR3 nucleotides are TGTGCCAGCAGTTACGAGGGACAGGTGGACGAGCAGTACTTC.

This clone has a handful of counts. This chain uses TRBV6-6 with TRBJ1-1, with D perhaps TRBD1 (5 bases). The V gene lost 9 bases and the J gene lost 0 bases, with 11 bases spanning the gap. Germline V gene lookup returns CDR1 MNHNY and CDR2 SVGAGI (reference sequence). The CDR3 extends over 13 amino acids. CDR3 DNA sequence: TGTGCCAGTCGACAGTTATTGAACACTGAAGCTTTCTTT. This gives the protein CASRQLLNTEAFF.

The V and J genes are TRBV15 and TRBJ1-4; the D gene is possibly TRBD1 (5 bases). Trimming took 3 bases from V and 6 from J, leaving 11 bases between them. Germline CDR1 LNHNV, CDR2 YYDKDF (reference sequence). This CDR3 has 14 residues. The CDR3 DNA sequence: TGTGCCACCAGCAGGGATGACAGAGATGAAAAACTGTTTTTT. The encoded protein is CATSRDDRDEKLFF.